A selection of T cell receptor beta chains follows, all from one sample in a study of identifying expanded T cells in peripheral blood. Using immunoSEQ multiplex PCR, the repertoire was profiled, and TCRdb retains in-frame clones only, with some absent. The sample yields about 78,000 clones, 84% seen once. The sequencing input was blood. The receptors come from a person aged 18 to 69 in good health. Both conserved end residues are part of each CDR3. The order of the fields is V gene, J gene, CDR3 protein.

>TRBV28|TRBJ2-7
CASSRTGLGYEQYF
>TRBV2|TRBJ2-3
CASGRTGVVTDTQYF
>TRBV7-9|TRBJ2-3
CASSPTGLAGISTDTQYF
>TRBV14|TRBJ2-1
CASSQIDTGVDNEQFF
>TRBV30|TRBJ2-1
CAWNRDNEQFF
>TRBV11-3|TRBJ1-1
CASSLGGGEAKAFF
>TRBV29-1|TRBJ2-1
CSLYGLAGVGEQFF
>TRBV18|TRBJ1-2
CASSQEQGGNYGYTF
>TRBV7-9|TRBJ1-4
CASSFTGANEKLFF
>TRBV7-2|TRBJ2-3
CASSLVGSDTQYF
>TRBV29-1|TRBJ1-3
CSVEVFGIQRRTIYF
>TRBV7-9|TRBJ1-6
CASSFNSPNSPLHF
>TRBV2|TRBJ2-3
CASSDSGGDDGTDTQYF
>TRBV11-1|TRBJ1-5
CASSYLGSNQPQHF
>TRBV20-1|TRBJ1-1
CSARGTGEAFF
>TRBV29-1|TRBJ2-7
CSVAYSYEQYF
>TRBV7-3|TRBJ2-1
CASSAQTSGKYNEQFF
>TRBV7-3|TRBJ2-1
CASSLGLAGVNEQFF
>TRBV10-1|TRBJ1-4
CASSGEMDPGRDNLSEATNEKLFF
>TRBV28|TRBJ1-5
CASTVDNQPQHF
>TRBV5-8|TRBJ2-7
CASSLVFGRYEQYF
>TRBV7-2|TRBJ2-7
CASSLGGDRTYEQYF
>TRBV4-3|TRBJ2-2
CASSPKVRGQGAGELFF
>TRBV11-2|TRBJ2-2
CASRPLLGGRTGELFF
>TRBV6-5|TRBJ2-7
CASSQDYEQYF
>TRBV18|TRBJ2-2
CASSPSSGYTGELFF
>TRBV11-3|TRBJ2-2
CASSFGNTGELFF